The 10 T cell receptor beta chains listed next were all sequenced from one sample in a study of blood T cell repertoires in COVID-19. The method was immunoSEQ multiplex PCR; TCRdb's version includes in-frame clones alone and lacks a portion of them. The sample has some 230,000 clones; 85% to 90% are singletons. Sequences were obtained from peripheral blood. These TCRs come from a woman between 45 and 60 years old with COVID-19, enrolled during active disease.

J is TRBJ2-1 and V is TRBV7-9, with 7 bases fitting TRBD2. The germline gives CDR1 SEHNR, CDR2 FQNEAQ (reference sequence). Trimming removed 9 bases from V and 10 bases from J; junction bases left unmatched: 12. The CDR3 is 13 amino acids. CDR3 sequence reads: CASEQIRGEEQFF. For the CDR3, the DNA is TGTGCCAGTGAGCAAATTCGGGGGGAGGAGCAGTTCTTC.

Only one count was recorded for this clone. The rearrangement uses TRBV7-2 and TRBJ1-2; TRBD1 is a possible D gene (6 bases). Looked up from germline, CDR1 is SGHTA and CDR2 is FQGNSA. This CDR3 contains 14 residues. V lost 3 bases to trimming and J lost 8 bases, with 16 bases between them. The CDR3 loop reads CASSLRGRGNGYTF. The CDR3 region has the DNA TGTGCCAGCAGCTTGAGGGGGAGAGGGAACGGCTACACCTTC.

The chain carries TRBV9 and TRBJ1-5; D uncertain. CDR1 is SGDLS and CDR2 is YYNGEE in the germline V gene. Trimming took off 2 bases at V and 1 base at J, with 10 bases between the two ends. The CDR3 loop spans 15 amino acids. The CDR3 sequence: CASSVGVQSNQPQHF. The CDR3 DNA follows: TGTGCCAGCAGCGTTGGAGTCCAAAGCAATCAGCCCCAGCATTTT.

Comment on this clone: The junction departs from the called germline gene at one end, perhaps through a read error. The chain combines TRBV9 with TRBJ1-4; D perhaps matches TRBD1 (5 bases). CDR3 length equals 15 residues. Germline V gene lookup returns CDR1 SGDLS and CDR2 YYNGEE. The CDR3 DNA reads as TGTGCCAGCAGCGGCCAGACAGCCTCCAATGAAGAACTGTTTTTT. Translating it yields CASSGQTASNEELFF.

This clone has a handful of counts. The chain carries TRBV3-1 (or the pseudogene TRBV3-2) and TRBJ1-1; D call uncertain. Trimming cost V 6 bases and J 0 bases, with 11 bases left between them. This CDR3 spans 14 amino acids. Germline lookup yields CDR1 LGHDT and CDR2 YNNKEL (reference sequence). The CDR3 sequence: CASSLRLMNTEAFF. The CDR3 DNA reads TGTGCCAGCAGTTTGCGCCTTATGAACACTGAAGCTTTCTTT.

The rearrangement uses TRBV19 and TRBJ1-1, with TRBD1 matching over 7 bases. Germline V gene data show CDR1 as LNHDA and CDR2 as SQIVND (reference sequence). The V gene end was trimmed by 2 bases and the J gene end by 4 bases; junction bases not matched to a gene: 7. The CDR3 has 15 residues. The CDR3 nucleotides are TGTGCCAGTAGTATATCGGGACAGTACATCACTGAAGCTTTCTTT. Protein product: CASSISGQYITEAFF.

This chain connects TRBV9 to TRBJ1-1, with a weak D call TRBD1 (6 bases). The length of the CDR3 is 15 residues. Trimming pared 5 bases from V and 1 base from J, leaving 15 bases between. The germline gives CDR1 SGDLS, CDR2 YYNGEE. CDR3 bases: TGTGCCAGCAGTGCACAGGGAGTAGGGAACACTGAAGCTTTCTTT. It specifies CASSAQGVGNTEAFF.

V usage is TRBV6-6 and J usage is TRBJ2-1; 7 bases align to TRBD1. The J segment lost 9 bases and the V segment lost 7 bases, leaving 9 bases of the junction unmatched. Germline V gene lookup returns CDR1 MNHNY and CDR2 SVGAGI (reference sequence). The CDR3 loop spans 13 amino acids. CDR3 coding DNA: TGTGCCAGCACCGAAAAGACAGGGAGTGAGCAGTTCTTC. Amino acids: CASTEKTGSEQFF.

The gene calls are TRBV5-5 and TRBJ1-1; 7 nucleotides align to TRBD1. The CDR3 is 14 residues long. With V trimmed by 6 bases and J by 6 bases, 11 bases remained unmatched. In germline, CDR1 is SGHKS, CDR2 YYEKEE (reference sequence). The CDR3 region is CASTQGSLRSEAFF. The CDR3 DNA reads TGTGCCAGCACACAGGGGTCCCTTCGCTCTGAAGCTTTCTTT.

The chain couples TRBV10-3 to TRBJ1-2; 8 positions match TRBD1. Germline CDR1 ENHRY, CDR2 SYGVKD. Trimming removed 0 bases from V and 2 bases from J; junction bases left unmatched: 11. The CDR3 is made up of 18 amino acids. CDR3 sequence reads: CAISESVQGARGNYGYTF. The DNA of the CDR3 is TGTGCCATCAGTGAGTCGGTGCAGGGGGCGCGTGGGAACTATGGCTACACCTTC.